The 10 T cell receptor beta chains listed next were all sequenced from one sample in a study of blood T cell repertoires in COVID-19. This table comes from immunoSEQ multiplex PCR, and its TCRdb copy is limited to in-frame clones, with some not included. The sample carries some 45,000 clones, about 85% recorded once. Sequencing was carried out using peripheral blood. Receptor source: a woman older than 75 with acute or convalescent COVID-19.

The chain recombines TRBV9 with TRBJ2-1; 13 bases map to TRBD2. Germline assignment: CDR1 SGDLS and CDR2 YYNGEE. The CDR3 sequence is 16 residues long. The V and J ends lost 7 bases and 2 bases, in that order; junction bases with no gene match: 6. DNA of the CDR3: TGTGCCAGCGCTCGGACTAGCGGGGGCACCTACAATGAGCAGTTCTTC. Translating it yields CASARTSGGTYNEQFF.

V and J are TRBV20-1 and TRBJ2-1, with D uncertain. This CDR3 spans 11 amino acids. Germline V gives CDR1 DFQATT, CDR2 SNEGSKA (reference sequence). V lost 6 bases to trimming and J lost 3 bases, with 6 bases between them. The CDR3 region is CSAESYNEQFF. The CDR3 DNA sequence: TGCAGTGCAGAGAGCTACAATGAGCAGTTCTTC.

This clone came up once. The chain is built from TRBV11-2 and TRBJ1-1, with D possibly being TRBD1 (5 bases). This CDR3 spans 14 amino acids. Trimming cost V 3 bases and J 6 bases, with 14 bases left between them. Germline V lookup: CDR1 SGHAT, CDR2 FQNNGV. The CDR3 nucleotides read TGTGCCAGCAGCTTGAATCGCCGGGGGGCTGAAGCTTTCTTT. Translating gives CASSLNRRGAEAFF.

The genes are TRBV18 and TRBJ2-5, with D perhaps matching TRBD1 (6 bases). CDR1 KGHSH and CDR2 LQKENI come from the germline V gene. Trimming removed 4 bases from V and 2 bases from J, with 14 bases in between. The CDR3 covers 15 residues. The CDR3 sequence is CASSLGTGSQETQYF. The CDR3 DNA is TGTGCCAGCTCACTGGGAACAGGGTCGCAAGAGACCCAGTACTTC.

The rearrangement uses TRBV3-1 (or the pseudogene TRBV3-2) and TRBJ2-5, with a tentative D call TRBD2 (5 bases). The CDR3 spans 13 residues. V lost 1 base to trimming and J lost 7 bases, with 10 bases between them. Per germline, CDR1 LGHDT and CDR2 YNNKEL (reference sequence). DNA of the CDR3: TGTGCCAGCAGCCAAGTTTCGAGCGGGACCCAGTACTTC. Encoded protein: CASSQVSSGTQYF.

This clone was seen only once. The J gene is TRBJ2-5, the V gene TRBV25-1, with 9 nucleotides matching TRBD2. Germline V gives CDR1 MGHDK, CDR2 SYGVNS. V lost 3 bases and J lost 4; bases outside the gene matches: 3. CDR3 length equals 14 residues. In DNA, the CDR3 is TGTGCCAGCAGTGACGCGGGAGGGGCAGAGACCCAGTACTTC. Protein product: CASSDAGGAETQYF. The entire variable domain, with the rest obtained from reference TRBV25-1 and TRBJ2-5, is as follows: EADIYQTPRYLVIGTGKKITLECSQTMGHDKMYWYQQDPGMELHLIHYSYGVNSTEKGDLSSESTVSRIRTEHFPLTLESARPSHTSQYLCASSDAGGAETQYFGPGTRLLVL.

The chain recombines TRBV18 with TRBJ2-1; a weak D match, TRBD2 (6 bases). The CDR3 sequence is 15 residues long. Per the germline V gene, CDR1 is KGHSH and CDR2 is LQKENI. V was shortened by 0 bases and J by 4 bases, with 10 bases between the two germline ends. The CDR3 DNA sequence: TGTGCCAGCTCACCACCGTCAGCGGGTTACAATGAGCAGTTCTTC. Residues: CASSPPSAGYNEQFF.

The rearrangement uses TRBV6-2 or TRBV6-3 and TRBJ2-1; D not resolved. Trimming removed 5 bases from V and 10 bases from J, with 21 bases in between. The CDR3 runs 15 residues. From germline, CDR1 is MNHEY and CDR2 SVGEGT. The CDR3 spells CASSPLSQIHGEQFF. CDR3 in DNA: TGTGCCAGCAGTCCCCTGTCTCAAATTCACGGGGAGCAGTTCTTC.

The chain recombines TRBV27 with TRBJ2-7, with 9 bases fitting TRBD1. This CDR3 spans 15 amino acids. Per the germline V gene, CDR1 is MNHEY and CDR2 is SMNVEV (reference sequence). The V and J ends lost 5 bases and 6 bases, in that order; junction bases with no gene match: 11. Here the CDR3 DNA reads TGTGCCAGCAGTGTTAGGGACAGGGTTTCTGCCGAGCAGTACTTC. Translation: CASSVRDRVSAEQYF.

This chain joins TRBV5-6 and TRBJ2-7; 13 bases align to TRBD2. There are 16 residues in the CDR3. V was clipped by 4 bases and J by 5 bases; unmatched bases: 9. The V gene's germline CDR1 is SGHDT and CDR2 YYEEEE. The CDR3 nucleotides are TGTGCCAGCAGCATAGGACTAGCGGGAGTAATCCACGAGCAGTACTTC. It is translated as CASSIGLAGVIHEQYF.